This passage covers 20 T cell receptor beta chains from one sample sequenced in a study of cytomegalovirus exposure and HLA in healthy donors (dated by TCRdb to 2017 to 2019). The receptor library was made with the immunoSEQ multiplex PCR assay. For the multiplex PCR, a mixture combining 60 forward primers for TCR Vbeta segments and 13 reverse primers for TCR Jbeta segments was used. This is the immuneACCESS table as TCRdb keeps it, with only in-frame sequences that have V and J called. A part of the clones is gone; compared with another copy, unresolved V genes explain less than half, and the rest is unexplained. This sample is represented by 95,000 to 110,000 clones; over 75% of them were singletons. The top ten hold roughly 5.4% of the sample. The sample was PBMCs. The source of these receptors is a woman between 18 and 29 years old in good health and CMV-seropositive.

The V and J genes are TRBV18 and TRBJ2-2, with 11 bases identical to TRBD1. Germline loops: CDR1 KGHSH, CDR2 LQKENI. V lost 6 bases to trimming and J lost 3 bases; unmatched junction nucleotides: 6. The CDR3 sequence is 16 residues long. The CDR3 is CASSPDRGPHTGELFF. Written as DNA, the CDR3 is TGTGCCAGCTCGCCGGACAGGGGGCCACACACCGGGGAGCTGTTTTTT.

To note about this clone: A junction boundary mismatches the germline segment, possibly from a read error. This chain uses TRBV6-6 with TRBJ2-1; the match to TRBD2 covers 11 bases. The germline V gene has CDR1 MNHNY and CDR2 SVGAGI (reference sequence). The CDR3 spans 15 residues. The CDR3 nucleotides read TGTGCCAGCAGCCTAGCGGGAGGCTCCCACAATGAGCAGTTCTTC. Protein: CASSLAGGSHNEQFF.

This clone appeared once. The chain joins TRBV5-1 to TRBJ2-3; 7 bases are shared with TRBD2. CDR3 length: 15 residues. Trimming took 5 bases from V and 5 from J; bases not matched to a gene: 11. CDR1 SGHRS and CDR2 YFSETQ come from the germline V gene. The CDR3 nucleotides read TGCGCCAGCAGGCAAGCGGGGATCCTTGGAGATACGCAGTATTTT. Translating gives CASRQAGILGDTQYF.

This clone showed up just once. The rearrangement joins TRBV30 to TRBJ1-1; D gene unclear. Trimming took 0 bases from V and 2 from J, leaving 7 bases between them. In germline, CDR1 is GTSNPN, CDR2 SVGIG (reference sequence). This CDR3 contains 13 residues. CDR3 sequence (DNA): TGTGCCTGGAGTGTGTGGGCAAACACTGAAGCTTTCTTT. Encoded protein: CAWSVWANTEAFF.

This sequence joins TRBV5-6 and TRBJ2-2; a weak D match, TRBD2 (7 bases). Trimming took 6 bases from V and 0 from J, leaving 12 bases between them. The length of the CDR3 is 15 residues. CDR1 and CDR2 (germline): SGHDT, YYEEEE. The CDR3 bases are TGTGCCAGCAAGTGGGGGGGGCCGAACACCGGGGAGCTGTTTTTT. Its protein is CASKWGGPNTGELFF.

This clone has only a few counts. Other DNA sequences in this sample translate to the same CDR3. The CDR3 coding sequence is TGCGCCAGCAGTCCTACAGGGCGCCAAGAGACCCAGTACTTC. Translating gives CASSPTGRQETQYF. The chain employs TRBV4-1 and TRBJ2-5; possibly TRBD1 for D (6 bases). This CDR3 is built from 14 residues. The germline gives CDR1 MGHRA, CDR2 YSYEKL. Trimming removed 6 bases from V and 1 base from J, with 12 bases in between.

The J gene is TRBJ2-2, the V gene TRBV18; D unresolved. V was trimmed by 3 bases and J by 1 base, leaving 9 bases between them. The germline V gene encodes CDR1 KGHSH and CDR2 LQKENI. CDR3 size: 15 residues. CDR3 nucleotides: TGTGCCAGCTCACCGAACAGCCTGAACACCGGGGAGCTGTTTTTT. It translates to CASSPNSLNTGELFF.

V gene TRBV28 combines with J gene TRBJ1-3, with D maybe TRBD1 (6 bases). V was shortened by 4 bases and J by 2 bases, with 9 bases between the two germline ends. Germline V gives CDR1 MDHEN, CDR2 SYDVKM. This CDR3 region has 14 residues. CDR3 residues: CASSWGGTGNTIYF. In DNA, the CDR3 is TGTGCCAGCAGTTGGGGGGGCACTGGAAACACCATATATTTT.

This sequence joins TRBV30 and TRBJ1-4, with 9 bases that match TRBD1. CDR1 GTSNPN and CDR2 SVGIG come from the germline V gene (reference sequence). The junction had 8 bases not matched to a gene; V was cut back by 4 bases and J by 8 bases. The CDR3 has 14 residues. CDR3 sequence: CAWTWTGAGEKLFF. DNA of the CDR3: TGTGCCTGGACCTGGACAGGGGCGGGCGAAAAACTGTTTTTT.

This clone was picked up a small number of times. This chain links TRBV27 with TRBJ2-1; 9 bases agree with TRBD2. There are 16 residues in the CDR3. The germline CDR1 and CDR2 sequences are MNHEY and SMNVEV (reference sequence). The junction had 17 bases not matched to a gene; V was cut back by 9 bases and J by 8 bases. The CDR3 coding sequence is TGTGCCAGTGGAAAGTTGGGGGCGGGAGGGTTCCATGAGCAGTTCTTC. Amino acid sequence: CASGKLGAGGFHEQFF.

The chain recombines TRBV10-3 with TRBJ1-5; no definite D call. CDR3 length: 15 amino acids. The V end lost 0 bases, the J end lost 11 bases, and 17 bases lay between the germline ends. Germline loops: CDR1 ENHRY, CDR2 SYGVKD. Here the CDR3 DNA reads TGTGCCATCAGTGAGTCGTTGGCAGGATCTTTGTCCCAGCATTTT. Its protein product is CAISESLAGSLSQHF.

This chain links TRBV28 with TRBJ1-5, with TRBD1 identical over 10 bases. The germline V gene has CDR1 MDHEN and CDR2 SYDVKM. The CDR3 runs to 17 residues. The V gene end was trimmed by 2 bases and the J gene end by 3 bases; junction bases not matched to a gene: 7. The DNA of the CDR3 is TGTGCCAGCAGTTTACGGGACAGGGGCCTCTACAATCAGCCCCAGCATTTT. Its translation: CASSLRDRGLYNQPQHF. Using reference TRBV28 and TRBJ1-5 for the parts outside the CDR3, the full variable domain is DVKVTQSSRYLVKRTGEKVFLECVQDMDHENMFWYRQDPGLGLRLIYFSYDVKMKEKGDIPEGYSVSREKKERFSLILESASTNQTSMYLCASSLRDRGLYNQPQHFGDGTRLSIL.

This clone was seen just once. V gene TRBV19 combines with J gene TRBJ2-1, with 8 bases lining up with TRBD2. Germline V gene data show CDR1 as LNHDA and CDR2 as SQIVND (reference sequence). The ends lost 5 bases at V and 9 bases at J; junction bases unmatched: 6. This CDR3 has 13 amino acids. The chain's CDR3 is CASSPGTRGEQFF. The CDR3 nucleotides are TGTGCCAGTAGTCCGGGGACTAGGGGTGAGCAGTTCTTC.

The chain combines TRBV21-1 with TRBJ2-6; the D call in the table, TRBD1, was not verified against the DNA. TRBV21-1 is a listed pseudogene. This CDR3 has 16 residues. CDR3 bases: TGTGCCAGCGCGGACAGGGGTAGGTCTGGGGCCAACGTCCTGACTTTC. The encoded protein is CASADRGRSGANVLTF.

The V and J genes are TRBV7-3 and TRBJ2-2; D not certain. The CDR3 totals 13 residues. V lost 5 bases and J lost 7, with 11 bases in between. Germline V gene lookup returns CDR1 SGHTA and CDR2 FQGTGA. This CDR3 reads CASSVGLLGELFF. CDR3 nucleotide sequence: TGTGCCAGCAGCGTGGGCCTTCTCGGGGAGCTGTTTTTT.

This clone has more than one count but fewer than ten. V gene TRBV19 combines with J gene TRBJ1-2; D is perhaps TRBD1 (6 bases). The CDR3 is made up of 16 amino acids. CDR1 and CDR2 from the germline V gene are LNHDA and SQIVND (reference sequence). V lost 6 bases, J lost 1 base, and 18 bases lay in between. The CDR3 coding sequence is TGTGCCAGTAGGACGGCACAGGGCCTTAATAACTATGGCTACACCTTC. Translation: CASRTAQGLNNYGYTF.

V usage is TRBV7-8 and J usage is TRBJ2-7; D may be TRBD2 (5 bases). The germline V gene encodes CDR1 SGHVS and CDR2 FQNEAQ. This CDR3 is built from 12 residues. Between the trimmed V and J ends, which lost 6 bases and 3 bases, there was a span of 9 bases. Written as DNA, the CDR3 is TGTGCCAGCAGTTCCGGGAACTACGAGCAGTACTTC. This encodes CASSSGNYEQYF.

The chain joins TRBV6-1 to TRBJ2-7; D unresolved. This CDR3 spans 13 amino acids. Trimming removed 5 bases from V and 1 base from J, with 9 bases in between. CDR1 and CDR2 from the germline V gene are MNHNS and SASEGT. CDR3 bases: TGTGCCAGCAGTAATCAGGTTTCCTACGAGCAGTACTTC. Protein: CASSNQVSYEQYF.

V usage is TRBV7-9 and J usage is TRBJ2-1; 8 bases line up with TRBD2. Germline trimming cut 3 bases from V and 4 bases from J; bases unmatched to any gene: 5. CDR1 is SEHNR, CDR2 FQNEAQ, per germline (reference sequence). The CDR3 has 15 residues. The CDR3 here is CASSFRREAYNEQFF. CDR3 DNA sequence: TGTGCCAGCAGCTTTAGGCGGGAGGCTTACAATGAGCAGTTCTTC. Based on the CDR3 plus reference TRBV7-9 and TRBJ2-1, the full variable domain is DTGVSQNPRHKITKRGQNVTFRCDPISEHNRLYWYRQTLGQGPEFLTYFQNEAQLEKSRLLSDRFSAERPKGSFSTLEIQRTEQGDSAMYLCASSFRREAYNEQFFGPGTRLTVL.

This chain uses TRBV7-9 with TRBJ1-4; TRBD1 might be the D (5 bases). Trimming left V 2 bases short and J 8 bases short, with 12 bases between. Looked up from germline, CDR1 is SEHNR and CDR2 is FQNEAQ (reference sequence). The CDR3 runs 14 residues. The CDR3 sequence: CASSLRAGLEKLFF. CDR3 sequence (DNA): TGTGCCAGCAGCTTAAGGGCAGGGCTGGAAAAACTGTTTTTT.